This is a list of T cell receptor beta chains from one sample in a study of T cells expressing NK-cell markers. Each CDR3 protein gets one entry in TCRdb, which reprocessed the 5' RACE reads and gives no DNA. Its table records a few hundred thousand distinct CDR3 sequences. Material for sequencing was blood T cells: a sorted CD56 or NKG2C T cell subset, CD4+ or CD8+ T cells, or bulk PBMC T cells (not recorded which). Source of these receptors: a man aged 18 to 69 in good health. Both conserved end residues are part of each CDR3.

j_call,v_call,cdr3_aa
TRBJ2-5,TRBV7-7,CASSFGGQGETQYF
TRBJ1-6,TRBV10-3,CAISANTGNSPLHF
TRBJ2-1,TRBV19,CASSRSASSYNEQFF
TRBJ1-5,TRBV6-1,CASSPRDPRGLPQHF
TRBJ1-6,TRBV10-2,CASSEMGSNSPLHF
TRBJ2-5,TRBV6-2/TRBV6-3,CASSVQGLNQETQYF
TRBJ2-2,TRBV5-5,CASRSGQGTGELFF
TRBJ2-5,TRBV5-1,CASTELDQYQETQYF
TRBJ2-2,TRBV6-4,CASSAKLEQGAKGSCFF
TRBJ2-5,TRBV5-1,CASSKGPTGGETQYF
TRBJ2-3,TRBV7-3,CASSPYSTDTQYF
TRBJ2-1,TRBV24-1,CATSEAGQGIYEQFF
TRBJ2-3,TRBV5-1,CASSLGRSNSDTQYF
TRBJ2-1,TRBV7-3,CASSGTSRSNEQFF
TRBJ1-5,TRBV7-9,CASSRDRGSNQPQHF
TRBJ2-1,TRBV12-3/TRBV12-4,CASSLGAGLSNEQFF
TRBJ1-5,TRBV11-2,CASSLDTAGAGNQPQHF
TRBJ2-5,TRBV7-8,CASSSLRGLQETQYF
TRBJ1-6,TRBV9,CASSVGQGGSYNSPLHF
TRBJ2-1,TRBV5-1,CASSLGGNEQFF
TRBJ2-5,TRBV5-1,CASSLLVSTPGETQYF
TRBJ2-7,TRBV21-1,CASSKERGGSDKAYEQYF
TRBJ2-6,TRBV4-1,CASRPTGGLGSGANVLTF